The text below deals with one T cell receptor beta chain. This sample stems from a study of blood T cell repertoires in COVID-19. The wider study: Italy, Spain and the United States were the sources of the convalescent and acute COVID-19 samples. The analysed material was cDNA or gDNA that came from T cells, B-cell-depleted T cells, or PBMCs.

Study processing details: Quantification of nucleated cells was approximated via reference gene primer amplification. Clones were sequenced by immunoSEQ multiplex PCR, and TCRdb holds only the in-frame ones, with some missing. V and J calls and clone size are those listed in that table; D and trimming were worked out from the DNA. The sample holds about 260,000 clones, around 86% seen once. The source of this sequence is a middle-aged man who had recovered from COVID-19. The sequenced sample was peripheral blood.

The CDR3 region is CASSIPGGNQPQHF. CDR3 bases: TGTGCCAGTAGTATACCAGGTGGCAATCAGCCCCAGCATTTT. The rearrangement uses TRBV19 and TRBJ1-5; D uncertain. The CDR3 runs 14 residues. The germline CDR1 and CDR2 sequences are LNHDA and SQIVND (reference sequence). V was trimmed by 2 bases and J by 2 bases, leaving 7 bases between them.